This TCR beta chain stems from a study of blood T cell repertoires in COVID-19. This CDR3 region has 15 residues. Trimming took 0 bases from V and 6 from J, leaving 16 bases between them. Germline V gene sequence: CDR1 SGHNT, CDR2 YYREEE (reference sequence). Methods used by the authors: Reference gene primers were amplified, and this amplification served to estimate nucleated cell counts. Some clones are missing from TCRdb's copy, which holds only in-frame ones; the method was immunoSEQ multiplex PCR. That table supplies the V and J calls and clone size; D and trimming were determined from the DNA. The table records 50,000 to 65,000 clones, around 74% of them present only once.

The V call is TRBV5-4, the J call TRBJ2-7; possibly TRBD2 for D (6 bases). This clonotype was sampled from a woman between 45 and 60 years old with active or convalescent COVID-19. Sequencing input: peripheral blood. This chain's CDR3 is CASSLGAGPSGEQYF. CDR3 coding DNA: TGTGCCAGCAGCTTGGGTGCGGGACCTTCGGGCGAGCAGTACTTC.